This TCR beta chain was recorded in a study of cytomegalovirus exposure and HLA in healthy donors. Study details: Within the Caucasian-associated ancestry cluster were 81% of the approximately 370 genotyped donors.

Details on this clone: Its antigen is still unknown.

Deletions cut 4 bases from V and 1 base from J, with 14 bases between. This CDR3 contains 16 residues. The V gene's germline CDR1 is SEHNR and CDR2 FQNEAQ (reference sequence). Findings and limits, study-wide: Rare TCR sequences predominated, though certain public TCRs were found in many donors. Across donors, presence/absence analyses took sequencing depth to be roughly uniform.

Primers: 60 Vbeta forward and 13 Jbeta reverse. As originally analysed: Later reanalysis found 75 million to 100 million unique TCR beta chains, approximately 11 million of them shared. Only in-frame clones appear in the TCRdb table, and some are missing; sequencing was by immunoSEQ multiplex PCR. Clone size and V and J calls were adopted from that table, with D and trimming inferred from the DNA. Recorded for this sample: around 210,000 clones. This rearrangement joins TRBV7-9 to TRBJ1-5; D may be TRBD1 (6 bases). The receptor was isolated from a woman aged 25 to 45 in good health and CMV-seropositive. The sample comprised PBMCs. CDR3 sequence: CASSSNRVKSNQPQHF. Here the CDR3 DNA reads TGTGCCAGCAGCTCAAACAGGGTCAAGAGCAATCAGCCCCAGCATTTT.